What follows are 20 T cell receptor beta chains derived from one specimen sequenced in a study of blood T cell repertoires in COVID-19. Generated by immunoSEQ multiplex PCR, the TCRdb table keeps only in-frame clones and is missing some. Among about half a million clones listed, nearly 90% were seen once. Sequenced input: peripheral blood. These receptors were obtained from a man aged 18 to 29 with COVID-19, enrolled during active disease.

V is TRBV6-5 and J is TRBJ1-2, with 12 bases identical to TRBD1. In germline, CDR1 is MNHEY, CDR2 SVGAGI. The CDR3 runs to 16 residues. V trimming: 4 bases; J trimming: 6 bases; junction bases outside the gene matches: 9. The CDR3 nucleotides are TGTGCCAGCAGTTCCCACTTGGGGACAGGGGGCCATGGCTACACCTTC. This sequence encodes CASSSHLGTGGHGYTF.

Concerning this clone: In the same sample, other DNA sequences code for this CDR3. The V gene is TRBV7-9, the J gene TRBJ2-5, with D perhaps matching TRBD1 (6 bases). The CDR3 is 14 amino acids. Germline V gene data show CDR1 as SEHNR and CDR2 as FQNEAQ (reference sequence). The V gene lost 5 bases and the J gene lost 2 bases, with 12 bases spanning the gap. The DNA for the CDR3 is TGTGCCAGCAGCCTATTGGGGGCGCAAGAGACCCAGTACTTC. Amino acid sequence: CASSLLGAQETQYF.

This chain connects TRBV11-3 to TRBJ2-1; TRBD2 matches 14 bases. Trimming cost V 5 bases and J 9 bases; bases outside gene matches: 15. The CDR3 is made up of 18 amino acids. Per germline, CDR1 SGHNT and CDR2 YENEEA. CDR3 residues: CASSTDQKGLAGAPEQFF. In DNA, the CDR3 is TGTGCCAGCAGCACCGACCAGAAGGGACTAGCGGGAGCTCCTGAGCAGTTCTTC.

In this sample, this clone turned up a few times. This CDR3 reads CASSLGGNYNSPLHF. CDR3 in DNA: TGTGCCAGCAGCTTGGGAGGAAATTATAATTCACCCCTCCACTTT. The gene calls are TRBV5-4 and TRBJ1-6; the D is unclear. The germline V and J ends were trimmed by 0 bases and 4 bases, with 8 bases remaining between them. The CDR3 is 15 residues long. Germline V gives CDR1 SGHNT, CDR2 YYREEE (reference sequence).

In DNA, the CDR3 is TGCAGCGTTGAAGAACTAGCGGGAGGTGGCGAGCAGTACTTC. Amino acid sequence: CSVEELAGGGEQYF. The chain is built from TRBV29-1 and TRBJ2-7; TRBD2 matches at 12 bases. The V segment lost 0 bases and the J segment 6 bases; nucleotides outside the gene matches: 3. CDR3 length equals 14 residues. The germline gives CDR1 SQVTM, CDR2 ANQGSEA.

The chain combines TRBV12-5 with TRBJ2-5; D possibly corresponds to TRBD1 (6 bases). CDR1 and CDR2 (germline): LGHNT, FRNRAP. V was clipped by 3 bases and J by 5 bases, with 22 bases between them. This CDR3 is 17 amino acids long. Here the CDR3 reads CASGLRPNRDYLETQYF. CDR3 sequence (DNA): TGTGCTAGTGGTTTACGGCCGAACAGGGATTATTTGGAGACCCAGTACTTC.

The chain recombines TRBV7-3 with TRBJ1-1; 7 nucleotides match TRBD1. Germline CDR1 reads SGHTA; CDR2 reads FQGTGA. The CDR3 runs 15 residues. V dropped 1 base and J dropped 4; count of bases not matched to a gene: 6. The CDR3 DNA reads as TGTGCCAGCAGCTTAAGGGGTAGGGGGCCCACTGAAGCTTTCTTT. Amino acid sequence: CASSLRGRGPTEAFF.

This clone was recorded only once. This chain uses TRBV7-9 with TRBJ2-1, with TRBD2 matching 13 bases. CDR1 is SEHNR and CDR2 is FQNEAQ in the germline V gene (reference sequence). The CDR3 has 16 residues. The V and J ends lost 5 bases and 4 bases, in that order; junction bases with no gene match: 5. The CDR3 loop is CASSTPGLAGYNEQFF. The CDR3 coding sequence is TGTGCCAGCAGCACTCCGGGACTAGCGGGATACAATGAGCAGTTCTTC.

V gene TRBV6-6 combines with J gene TRBJ2-7, with 8 bases identical to TRBD1. The ends lost 0 bases at V and 2 bases at J; junction bases unmatched: 0. CDR1 is MNHNY and CDR2 is SVGAGI in the germline V gene (reference sequence). The length of the CDR3 is 14 residues. CDR3 sequence (DNA): TGTGCCAGCAGTTACTCGACAGGGGCCTACGAGCAGTACTTC. Translated: CASSYSTGAYEQYF.

The genes are TRBV19 and TRBJ1-1; 7 nucleotides line up with TRBD1. There are 15 residues in the CDR3. Germline-derived CDR1 and CDR2 are LNHDA and SQIVND (reference sequence). Trimming removed 4 bases from V and 1 base from J; junction bases left unmatched: 6. The CDR3 DNA sequence: TGTGCCAGTAGTAATAACAGGGGTAGGAACACTGAAGCTTTCTTT. Translation gives CASSNNRGRNTEAFF.

The chain is built from TRBV14 and TRBJ2-2; 7 nucleotides align to TRBD1. The V gene's germline CDR1 is SGHDN and CDR2 FVKESK. V shed 2 bases, J shed 5 bases, and the junction held 8 bases outside the gene matches. The CDR3 contains 16 residues. The CDR3, as DNA: TGTGCCAGCAGCCAAAGGCAGGGGGTACGGACCGGGGAGCTGTTTTTT. Translated: CASSQRQGVRTGELFF.

The chain is built from TRBV3-1 (or the pseudogene TRBV3-2) and TRBJ2-3; 9 bases are a match to TRBD1. CDR1 LGHDT and CDR2 YNNKEL come from the germline V gene (reference sequence). The trim removed 1 base at V and 5 bases at J, leaving 7 bases unmatched. The CDR3 is 16 residues long. Written as DNA, the CDR3 is TGTGCCAGCAGCCAAGGTGTGAGGACAGGGGTAGATACGCAGTATTTT. Residues: CASSQGVRTGVDTQYF.

The chain uses TRBV19 and TRBJ2-1; D possibly corresponds to TRBD1 (5 bases). Germline V gene sequence: CDR1 LNHDA, CDR2 SQIVND (reference sequence). V lost 3 bases and J lost 0, with 12 bases in between. This CDR3 contains 16 residues. The CDR3 is CASSITGYSSYNEQFF. For the CDR3, the DNA is TGTGCCAGTAGTATCACAGGTTATAGCTCCTACAATGAGCAGTTCTTC. The whole variable domain, filled in from reference TRBV19 and TRBJ2-1, reads DGGITQSPKYLFRKEGQNVTLSCEQNLNHDAMYWYRQDPGQGLRLIYYSQIVNDFQKGDIAEGYSVSREKKESFPLTVTSAQKNPTAFYLCASSITGYSSYNEQFFGPGTRLTVL.

The rearrangement joins TRBV9 to TRBJ2-1; 9 bases match TRBD2. The CDR3 is 15 residues long. Germline V gene data show CDR1 as SGDLS and CDR2 as YYNGEE. V shed 5 bases and J 6 bases; nucleotides not matched to a gene: 9. The CDR3 here is CASSVIAGALNEQFF. The CDR3 DNA sequence: TGTGCCAGCAGTGTAATAGCGGGAGCCCTCAATGAGCAGTTCTTC.

In its sample, this clone was seen a few times. J is TRBJ2-7 and V is TRBV11-3, with a tentative D call TRBD2 (6 bases). The V gene's germline CDR1 is SGHNT and CDR2 YENEEA. The CDR3 length is 13 residues. Trimming left V 4 bases short and J 7 bases short, with 14 bases between. CDR3 nucleotide sequence: TGTGCCAGCAGCTCCCGTGGTGGGAGGGAGCAGTACTTC. Encoded protein: CASSSRGGREQYF.

The genes are TRBV6-6 and TRBJ1-1, with D tentatively TRBD1 (5 bases). Germline CDR1 MNHNY, CDR2 SVGAGI (reference sequence). V shed 2 bases and J shed 5 bases, with 12 bases lying between them. This CDR3 is 14 amino acids long. In nucleotides, the CDR3 is TGTGCCAGCAGTTACGTACAGGCTCGAACTGAAGCTTTCTTT. Protein: CASSYVQARTEAFF.

This clone has only one observation. The gene calls are TRBV5-1 and TRBJ2-1; D remains unclear. Germline CDR1 and CDR2: SGHRS and YFSETQ. V shed 0 bases and J shed 7 bases, with 14 bases lying between them. The CDR3 consists of 15 residues. CDR3 sequence (DNA): TGCGCCAGCAGCTTGGAGCCGGGTTTGGGTAATGAGCAGTTCTTC. Translation gives CASSLEPGLGNEQFF.

The chain combines TRBV7-2 with TRBJ2-1; 9 bases match TRBD2. Trimming removed 6 bases from V and 0 bases from J; junction bases left unmatched: 3. Germline CDR1 and CDR2: SGHTA and FQGNSA. This CDR3 is built from 15 residues. The CDR3 nucleotides are TGTGCCAGCAGATCTAGCGGGACCTCCTACAATGAGCAGTTCTTC. Its translation is CASRSSGTSYNEQFF.

The chain combines TRBV18 with TRBJ2-7, with D hard to call. This CDR3 is 13 amino acids long. The V end was cut by 2 bases, the J end by 2 bases, with 7 bases between. CDR1 and CDR2 from the germline V gene are KGHSH and LQKENI. The CDR3 nucleotides read TGTGCCAGCTCACCAGGCAGAACCTACGAGCAGTACTTC. Amino acid sequence: CASSPGRTYEQYF.

The chain carries TRBV2 and TRBJ1-1, with D perhaps matching TRBD1 (6 bases). Per germline, CDR1 SNHLY and CDR2 FYNNEI. The V and J ends lost 4 bases and 3 bases respectively, with 21 bases between them. The CDR3 totals 17 residues. CDR3 in amino acids: CASSGNYRAFGDTEAFF. The CDR3 DNA follows: TGTGCCAGCAGTGGAAATTACAGGGCTTTTGGAGACACTGAAGCTTTCTTT. Combining the CDR3 with reference TRBV2 and TRBJ1-1 gives the whole variable domain EPEVTQTPSHQVTQMGQEVILRCVPISNHLYFYWYRQILGQKVEFLVSFYNNEISEKSEIFDDQFSVERPDGSNFTLKIRSTKLEDSAMYFCASSGNYRAFGDTEAFFGQGTRLTVV.